This TCR beta chain comes out of a study of patients and donors after allogeneic stem cell transplantation. In TCRdb, the RT-PCR reads were re-called with MiXCR into one record per CDR3 protein. The sample comprises 410,000 or so distinct CDR3 sequences, 15% to 20% of which are singletons, and 7.2% rests with the top ten. V gave up 5 bases and J gave up 4 bases, with 8 bases separating them. Looked up from germline, CDR1 is SGHTA and CDR2 is FQGNSA. CDR3 length: 13 residues. This clonotype was detected only a few times. The receptor was isolated from a human donor who was either an allogeneic HSCT recipient or a stem cell or donor lymphocyte infusion donor (not recorded which). It is not recorded whose cells these are; they may come from a transplant donor. V usage is TRBV7-2 and J usage is TRBJ2-2; D is unresolved. The sample comprised blood, either unsorted or a sorted T cell fraction (not recorded which). In DNA form, the CDR3 reads TGTGCCAGCAGCCCGTTCCTCACCGGGGAGCTGTTTTTT. Translating it yields CASSPFLTGELFF.